This TCR beta chain was recovered during a study of tumor-infiltrating lymphocytes in primary liver carcinoma. Between about 17 and 34 mg of unsorted bulk tissue served as the source from which RNA and DNA were co-extracted. HBV chronically infected the treatment-naive patients. The authors sampled five separate regions per tumor. The template, 500 ng total RNA, yielded TCR beta cDNA made with a constant-region primer. Amplification in three nested multiplex PCR rounds with slightly modified ARM-PCR gave rise to TCR beta libraries. The first two PCR rounds used TRBV1-TRBV30 primers with a Cbeta primer, around 10 cycles each. TCRdb re-called the multiplex PCR reads through MiXCR, storing one row per CDR3 protein. The table has tens of thousands of distinct CDR3 sequences, around 64% seen once. Remarks on this clonotype: Its antigen is unidentified. One junction end disagrees with the germline gene, perhaps due to a read error.

Broader study findings: Tumors had a significantly higher top-250-clone fraction than blood (p = 0.039).

The CDR3 has 16 amino acids. Per the germline V gene, CDR1 is GTSNPN and CDR2 is SVGIG (reference sequence). Sequenced sample: liver tumor tissue from sampling region 4. Subset of the sample: tumor region T4, right-lateral pole. This sequence originates from a man aged 35 to 55 with primary liver carcinoma and hepatitis B virus infection. The chain recombines TRBV30 with TRBJ2-1; D is ambiguous. The CDR3 nucleotides are TGTGCCTGGAGCCGGCTGGGGTCTGAGTCCTACGATGAGCAGTTCTTC. It codes for CAWSRLGSESYDEQFF.